The 4 T cell receptor beta chains below come from one sample, sequenced in a study of blood T cell repertoires in COVID-19. Generated by immunoSEQ multiplex PCR, the TCRdb table keeps only in-frame clones and is missing some. The data contain more than 70,000 clones, less than 90% of them seen just once; the ten biggest clones take up over 15%. Material for sequencing was peripheral blood. All receptors derive from a woman older than 75 with acute or convalescent COVID-19.

The gene calls are TRBV2 and TRBJ2-6; D call uncertain. The length of the CDR3 is 15 residues. Germline CDR1 reads SNHLY; CDR2 reads FYNNEI. The ends were cut back, 6 bases at V and 0 bases at J, with 9 bases in the middle. The CDR3 nucleotides are TGTGCCAGCAGCCCTTACAACTCTGGGGCCAACGTCCTGACTTTC. It translates to CASSPYNSGANVLTF.

The chain has TRBV4-2 and TRBJ2-5; 15 bases align to TRBD2. The germline CDR1 and CDR2 sequences are LGHNA and YNFKEQ. The CDR3 loop spans 16 amino acids. Trimming cost V 4 bases and J 3 bases; bases outside gene matches: 3. The CDR3 coding sequence is TGTGCCAGCAGCCCCAGGACTAGCGGGGGGGAAGAGACCCAGTACTTC. This sequence encodes CASSPRTSGGEETQYF.

J is TRBJ2-1 and V is TRBV6-5; D might be TRBD1 (6 bases). This CDR3 is 13 amino acids long. Germline V lookup: CDR1 MNHEY, CDR2 SVGAGI. The V and J ends lost 2 bases and 7 bases respectively, with 9 bases between them. In DNA form, the CDR3 reads TGTGCCAGCAGTTACCGTGGACAGAATGAGCAGTTCTTC. Translating gives CASSYRGQNEQFF.

This chain links TRBV5-1 with TRBJ1-1; D uncertain. This CDR3 has 15 amino acids. V lost 0 bases and J lost 1, with 10 bases in between. Germline lookup yields CDR1 SGHRS and CDR2 YFSETQ. CDR3 loop: CASSLARGRNTEAFF. CDR3 nucleotide sequence: TGCGCCAGCAGCTTGGCCCGCGGCAGGAACACTGAAGCTTTCTTT.